The present TCR beta chain was sequenced within a study of cytomegalovirus exposure and HLA in healthy donors. General observations from the study: When a later analysis compared HLA-associated TCR beta chains with equally common others, the HLA-associated chains turned out to be more clonally expanded and to have lower generation probabilities. For TCR beta chains, V- and J-gene trimming was later linked to a missense DCLRE1C variant.

PCR used 60 Vbeta primers and 13 Jbeta primers. Sequencing used immunoSEQ multiplex PCR; TCRdb keeps in-frame clones, though not all of them. The table includes roughly 140,000 clones, 65% to 85% detected once. Worth noting for this clone: No antigen is known for it.

CDR3 length: 16 residues. V shed 0 bases and J 4 bases; nucleotides not matched to a gene: 8. Germline values: CDR1 SGHVS, CDR2 FNYEAQ. The clonotype comes from a woman aged 40 to 49 in good health and CMV-seropositive. Material for sequencing was PBMCs. This chain joins TRBV7-6 and TRBJ2-7; 8 bases agree with TRBD2. The CDR3 protein is CASSLAVSSGLYEQYF. The CDR3 DNA reads TGTGCCAGCAGCTTAGCAGTCTCTAGCGGGTTATACGAGCAGTACTTC.